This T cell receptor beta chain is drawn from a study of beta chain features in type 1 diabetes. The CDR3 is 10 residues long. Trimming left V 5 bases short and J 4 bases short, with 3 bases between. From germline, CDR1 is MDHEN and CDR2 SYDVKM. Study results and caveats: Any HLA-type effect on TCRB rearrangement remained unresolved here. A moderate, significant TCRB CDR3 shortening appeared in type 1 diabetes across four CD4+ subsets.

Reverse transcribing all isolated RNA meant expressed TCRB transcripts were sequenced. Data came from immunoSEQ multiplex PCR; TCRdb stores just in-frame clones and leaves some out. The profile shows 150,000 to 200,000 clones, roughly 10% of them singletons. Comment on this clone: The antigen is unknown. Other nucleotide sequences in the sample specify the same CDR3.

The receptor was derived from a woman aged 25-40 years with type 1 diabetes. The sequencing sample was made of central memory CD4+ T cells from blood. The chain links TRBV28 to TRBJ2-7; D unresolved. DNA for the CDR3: TGTGCCAGCAGTCGGTACGAGCAGTACTTC. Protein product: CASSRYEQYF.